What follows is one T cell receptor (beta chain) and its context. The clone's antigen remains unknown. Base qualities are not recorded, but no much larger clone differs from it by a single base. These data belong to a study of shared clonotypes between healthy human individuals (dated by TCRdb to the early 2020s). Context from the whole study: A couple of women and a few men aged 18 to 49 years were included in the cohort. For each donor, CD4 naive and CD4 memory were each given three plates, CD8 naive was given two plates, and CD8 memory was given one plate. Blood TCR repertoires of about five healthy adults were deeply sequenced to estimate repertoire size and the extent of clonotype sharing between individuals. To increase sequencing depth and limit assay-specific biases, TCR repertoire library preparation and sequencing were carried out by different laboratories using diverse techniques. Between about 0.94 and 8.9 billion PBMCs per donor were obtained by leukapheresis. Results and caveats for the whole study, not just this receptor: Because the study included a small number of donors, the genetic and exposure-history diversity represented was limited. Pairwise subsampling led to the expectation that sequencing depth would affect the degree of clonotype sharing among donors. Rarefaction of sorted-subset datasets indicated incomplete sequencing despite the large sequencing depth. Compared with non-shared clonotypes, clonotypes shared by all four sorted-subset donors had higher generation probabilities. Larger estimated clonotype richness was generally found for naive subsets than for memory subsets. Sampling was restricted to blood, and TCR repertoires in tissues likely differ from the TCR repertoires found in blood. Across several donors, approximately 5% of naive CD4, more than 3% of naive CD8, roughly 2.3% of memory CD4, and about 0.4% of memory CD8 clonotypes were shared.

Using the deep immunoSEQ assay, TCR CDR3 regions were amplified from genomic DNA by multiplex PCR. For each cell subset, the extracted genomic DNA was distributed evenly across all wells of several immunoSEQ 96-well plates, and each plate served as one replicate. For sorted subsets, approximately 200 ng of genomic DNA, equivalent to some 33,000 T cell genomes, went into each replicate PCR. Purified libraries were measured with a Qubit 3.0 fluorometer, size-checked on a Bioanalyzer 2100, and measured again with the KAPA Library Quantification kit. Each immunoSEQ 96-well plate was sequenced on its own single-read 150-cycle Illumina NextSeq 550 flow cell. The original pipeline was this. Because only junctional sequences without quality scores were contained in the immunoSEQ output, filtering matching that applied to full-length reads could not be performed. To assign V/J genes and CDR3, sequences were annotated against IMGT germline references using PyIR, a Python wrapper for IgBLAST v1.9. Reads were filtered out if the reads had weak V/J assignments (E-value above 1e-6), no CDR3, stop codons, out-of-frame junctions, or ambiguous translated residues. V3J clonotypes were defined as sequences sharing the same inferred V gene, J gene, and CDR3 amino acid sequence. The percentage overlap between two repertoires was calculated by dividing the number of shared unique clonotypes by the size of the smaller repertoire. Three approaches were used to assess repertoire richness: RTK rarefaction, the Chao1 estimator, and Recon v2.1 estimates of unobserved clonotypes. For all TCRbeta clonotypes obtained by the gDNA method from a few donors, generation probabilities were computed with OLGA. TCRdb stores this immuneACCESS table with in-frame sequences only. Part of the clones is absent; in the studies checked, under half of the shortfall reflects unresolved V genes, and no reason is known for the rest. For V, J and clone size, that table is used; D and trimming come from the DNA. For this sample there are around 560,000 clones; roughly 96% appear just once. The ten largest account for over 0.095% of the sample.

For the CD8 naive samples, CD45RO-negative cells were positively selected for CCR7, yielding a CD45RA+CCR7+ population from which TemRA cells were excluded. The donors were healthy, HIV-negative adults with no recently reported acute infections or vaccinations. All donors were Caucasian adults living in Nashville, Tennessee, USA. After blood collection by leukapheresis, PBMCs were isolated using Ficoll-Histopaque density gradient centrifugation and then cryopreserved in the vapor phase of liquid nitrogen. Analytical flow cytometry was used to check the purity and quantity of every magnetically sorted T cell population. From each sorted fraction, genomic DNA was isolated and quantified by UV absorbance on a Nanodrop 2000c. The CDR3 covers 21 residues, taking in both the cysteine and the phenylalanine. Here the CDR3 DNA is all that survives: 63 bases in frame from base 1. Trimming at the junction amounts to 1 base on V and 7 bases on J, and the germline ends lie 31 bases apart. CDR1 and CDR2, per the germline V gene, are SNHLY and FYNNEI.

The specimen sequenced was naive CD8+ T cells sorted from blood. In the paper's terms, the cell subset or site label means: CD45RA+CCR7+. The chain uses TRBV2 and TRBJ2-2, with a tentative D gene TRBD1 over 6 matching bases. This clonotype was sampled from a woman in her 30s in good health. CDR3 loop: CASSEVGAGEGAATFYGELFF. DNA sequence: TGTGCCAGCAGTGAAGTGGGTGCAGGGGAAGGCGCAGCAACCTTTTACGGGGAGCTGTTTTTT. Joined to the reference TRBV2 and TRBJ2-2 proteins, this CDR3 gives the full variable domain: EPEVTQTPSHQVTQMGQEVILRCVPISNHLYFYWYRQILGQKVEFLVSFYNNEISEKSEIFDDQFSVERPDGSNFTLKIRSTKLEDSAMYFCASSEVGAGEGAATFYGELFFGEGSRLTVL.